One and the same sample provided the 2 T cell receptor beta chains below, sequenced in a study of PD-1 blockade in classical Hodgkin lymphoma. This table comes from immunoSEQ multiplex PCR, and its TCRdb copy is limited to in-frame clones, with some not included. The table has tens of thousands of clones, about two thirds seen once; the top ten hold 2.5% to 3.5%. There was relapse after autologous stem cell transplantation in every patient, and there was variation in brentuximab vedotin exposure. Sequencing was performed on peripheral blood mononuclear cells (PBMCs), taken before the second cycle of nivolumab. These receptors all stem from a human donor with classical Hodgkin lymphoma.

The rearrangement uses TRBV2 and TRBJ1-2; D remains ambiguous. CDR1 and CDR2 from the germline V gene are SNHLY and FYNNEI. The CDR3 consists of 12 residues. Trimming shortened V by 8 bases and J by 0 bases, and 7 bases separated the two germline ends. CDR3 DNA: TGTGCCAGCGCGGCAGCTAACTATGGCTACACCTTC. This gives the protein CASAAANYGYTF.

This rearrangement joins TRBV6-1 to TRBJ2-5; TRBD2 agrees at 9 bases. V trimming: 7 bases; J trimming: 6 bases; junction bases outside the gene matches: 3. The CDR3 has 12 amino acids. Germline CDR1 reads MNHNS; CDR2 reads SASEGT. In nucleotides, the CDR3 is TGTGCCAGCACTAGCGGGGTTCAGACCCAGTACTTC. It translates to CASTSGVQTQYF.